These 9 T cell receptor beta chains originate from one sample sequenced in a study of T-cell reconstitution after alpha-beta-depleted transplantation in children. Library preparation (for TCRbeta) was performed with unique molecular identifiers. MiXCR was run by TCRdb on the PCR reads, yielding one entry per CDR3 protein. The repertoire consists of over 70,000 distinct CDR3 sequences, with 9.5% to 15% occurring once and the leading ten covering 14%. The sequencing here drew on PBMCs from the stem cell graft donor, taken from the stem cell graft. The source of these receptors is a human donor who donated a stem cell graft to a child with inherited bone marrow failure.

Of note for this clonotype: Since a much larger clone is just one base distant, this may be a read error. The V gene is TRBV29-1, the J gene TRBJ2-1; D may be TRBD2 (6 bases). From germline, CDR1 is SQVTM and CDR2 ANQGSEA. V lost 6 bases and J lost 9, with 21 bases in between. The CDR3 has 14 residues. In DNA form, the CDR3 reads TGCAGCGTAGGGGACTCCAACCAGTCGATTGAGCAGTTCTTC. Protein product: CSVGDSNQSIEQFF.

This clonotype was seen repeatedly, ten times or more. The rearrangement joins TRBV7-2 to TRBJ2-3, with D perhaps TRBD2 (5 bases). This CDR3 has 13 residues. V gave up 7 bases and J gave up 4 bases, with 12 bases separating them. Germline CDR1 is SGHTA and CDR2 is FQGNSA. CDR3 sequence (DNA): TGTGCCAGCACCTACCGGGGTTCAGATACGCAGTATTTT. This codes for CASTYRGSDTQYF.

This clonotype occurred many times. This chain uses TRBV5-6 with TRBJ1-1, with a possible D match to TRBD1 (6 bases). V was shortened by 4 bases and J by 1 base, with 14 bases between the two germline ends. Looked up from germline, CDR1 is SGHDT and CDR2 is YYEEEE. The CDR3 extends over 15 amino acids. The CDR3 sequence is CASSPLQGANTEAFF. In nucleotides, the CDR3 is TGTGCCAGCAGCCCTTTACAGGGAGCGAACACTGAAGCTTTCTTT.

The table lists this clonotype with many counts. The chain recombines TRBV27 with TRBJ1-1; D is uncertain. V shed 5 bases and J shed 2 bases, with 15 bases lying between them. Germline loops: CDR1 MNHEY, CDR2 SMNVEV (reference sequence). This CDR3 is built from 15 residues. The chain's CDR3 is CASSTRYPQNTEAFF. The CDR3 bases are TGTGCCAGCAGTACGAGATATCCCCAAAACACTGAAGCTTTCTTT.

V usage is TRBV5-1 and J usage is TRBJ2-1, with a weak D call TRBD1 (6 bases). With 2 bases removed from V and 7 bases from J, the gap between germline ends came to 19 bases. Germline loops: CDR1 SGHRS, CDR2 YFSETQ. This CDR3 has 16 residues. The CDR3 coding sequence is TGCGCCAGCAGCTTAGGTCCCAGGGGCTTCGGGAATGAGCAGTTCTTC. This codes for CASSLGPRGFGNEQFF.

This clonotype was counted at least ten times. The chain employs TRBV5-1 and TRBJ1-4, with no clear D. V was shortened by 4 bases and J by 0 bases, with 7 bases between the two germline ends. The CDR3 sequence is 14 residues long. CDR1 is SGHRS, CDR2 YFSETQ, per germline. The CDR3 region has the DNA TGCGCCAGCAGCCCGGATCCAACTAATGAAAAACTGTTTTTT. It specifies CASSPDPTNEKLFF.

This clonotype was found many times. The J gene is TRBJ2-1, the V gene TRBV29-1; maybe TRBD1 (6 bases). Germline V gene data show CDR1 as SQVTM and CDR2 as ANQGSEA. Trimming left V 3 bases short and J 12 bases short, with 18 bases between. This CDR3 is 13 amino acids long. The CDR3 bases are TGCAGCGTTGAGGGGGCAGGTCGGGTCGGGCAGTTCTTC. Its protein is CSVEGAGRVGQFF.

In its sample, this clonotype was seen many times. The V call is TRBV7-2, the J call TRBJ1-2; D ambiguous. This CDR3 spans 13 amino acids. Per the germline V gene, CDR1 is SGHTA and CDR2 is FQGNSA. With 5 bases removed from V and 4 bases from J, the gap between germline ends came to 11 bases. The CDR3 here is CASSPGSSYGYTF. The CDR3 region has the DNA TGTGCCAGCAGCCCGGGCAGCTCCTATGGCTACACCTTC.

The sample holds many counts of this clonotype. The chain joins TRBV7-8 to TRBJ2-7; TRBD1 might be the D (5 bases). The CDR3 length is 14 residues. With 5 bases removed from V and 2 bases from J, the gap between germline ends came to 13 bases. From germline, CDR1 is SGHVS and CDR2 FQNEAQ. As DNA, the CDR3 is TGTGCCAGCAGCAAAGACAGCCTGGCCTACGAGCAGTACTTC. Translated: CASSKDSLAYEQYF.